The 14 T cell receptor beta chains in this list originate from one sample, sequenced in a study of vaccination and CD4 T cells after COVID-19. The antigens these receptors bind are not known. Noted treatment: approximately 10-day PBMC culture with coronavirus spike peptide pools or control peptides (ViraFEST assay). Oncomine TCR Beta short-read sequencing was applied to DNA from cultured CD4+ T cells. Via MiXCR, TCRdb re-called the PCR reads, giving one row per CDR3 protein. This sample carries about 20,000 distinct CDR3 sequences, around half of them seen once, and the ten largest clones take around 7%. Material: CD4+ T cells from blood, cultured in vitro. These receptors all stem from a human donor who had recovered from COVID-19.

Here the CDR3 reads CASSQTGGFAEQYF. CDR3 in DNA: TGTGCCAGCAGCCAAACAGGGGGTTTCGCCGAGCAGTACTTC. The V and J genes are TRBV7-3 and TRBJ2-7, with 8 bases identical to TRBD1. This CDR3 is built from 14 residues. Trimming took 5 bases from V and 6 from J; bases not matched to a gene: 9. The germline gives CDR1 SGHTA, CDR2 FQGTGA.

The chain combines TRBV20-1 with TRBJ2-1; 8 bases are shared with TRBD1. From germline, CDR1 is DFQATT and CDR2 SNEGSKA (reference sequence). The CDR3 contains 14 residues. The J segment lost 4 bases and the V segment lost 2 bases, leaving 4 bases of the junction unmatched. CDR3 nucleotides: TGCAGTGCTAGATCTAGACAGGGGTACAATGAGCAGTTCTTC. Amino acids: CSARSRQGYNEQFF.

The CDR3 loop reads CASSRSLDSPLHF. CDR3 nucleotide sequence: TGTGCCAGCAGCCGGTCGCTGGATTCACCCCTCCACTTT. The chain uses TRBV6-1 and TRBJ1-6; D gene uncertain. Trimming pared 6 bases from V and 8 bases from J, leaving 11 bases between. Looked up from germline, CDR1 is MNHNS and CDR2 is SASEGT. The length of the CDR3 is 13 residues.

This clonotype was observed a handful of times. This chain uses TRBV12-3 or TRBV12-4 with TRBJ1-2; D uncertain. Between the trimmed V and J ends, which lost 6 bases and 3 bases, there was a span of 11 bases. The CDR3 totals 13 residues. The CDR3 region has the DNA TGTGCCAGCAGCCGTAGCTTGGACTATGGCTACACCTTC. Protein: CASSRSLDYGYTF.

The chain links TRBV7-2 to TRBJ2-7; D is perhaps TRBD2 (6 bases). V lost 5 bases, J lost 0 bases, and 38 bases lay in between. CDR1 and CDR2 from the germline V gene are SGHTA and FQGNSA. The CDR3 length is 23 residues. This chain's CDR3 is CASSPWVPRTIMLDAGSSYEQYF. The DNA of the CDR3 is TGTGCCAGCAGCCCCTGGGTCCCTCGTACGATAATGCTGGATGCGGGAAGCTCCTACGAGCAGTACTTC.

The CDR3 nucleotides read TGCAGTGCTAGAGATACGGCAGGCCGTACAAGGGAGACCCAGTACTTC. Its protein product is CSARDTAGRTRETQYF. This chain joins TRBV20-1 and TRBJ2-5; D call uncertain. V lost 0 bases to trimming and J lost 5 bases, with 19 bases between them. There are 16 residues in the CDR3. Germline V gene data show CDR1 as DFQATT and CDR2 as SNEGSKA (reference sequence).

The chain links TRBV7-8 to TRBJ1-2; unclear D gene. This CDR3 is built from 13 residues. Germline lookup yields CDR1 SGHVS and CDR2 FQNEAQ. V dropped 3 bases and J dropped 2 bases, with 7 bases sitting between them. The CDR3 DNA reads TGTGCCAGCAGCTTGAGTAGGAACTATGGCTACACCTTC. Its protein is CASSLSRNYGYTF.

This clonotype was observed a few times. The gene calls are TRBV6-1 and TRBJ1-6, with TRBD1 identical over 8 bases. After removal of 10 bases from V and 7 bases from J, the junction contained 24 bases not matched to a gene. From germline, CDR1 is MNHNS and CDR2 SASEGT. The CDR3 totals 19 residues. The CDR3 bases are TGTGCCACCCCAAATTTCGGGGCAGGGGGCAAAATAGGCAATTCACCCCTCCACTTT. It translates to CATPNFGAGGKIGNSPLHF.

V is TRBV7-9 and J is TRBJ1-6, with a tentative D call TRBD1 (6 bases). Trimming pared 5 bases from V and 7 bases from J, leaving 15 bases between. CDR3 length: 15 residues. Germline V lookup: CDR1 SEHNR, CDR2 FQNEAQ (reference sequence). CDR3 amino acids: CASSQDRKINSPLHF. The DNA of the CDR3 is TGTGCCAGCAGCCAAGACAGGAAGATAAATTCACCCCTCCACTTT. The whole variable domain, remainder taken from reference TRBV7-9 and TRBJ1-6, is DTGVSQNPRHKITKRGQNVTFRCDPISEHNRLYWYRQTLGQGPEFLTYFQNEAQLEKSRLLSDRFSAERPKGSFSTLEIQRTEQGDSAMYLCASSQDRKINSPLHFGNGTRLTVT.

This clonotype is a singleton in its sample. This chain joins TRBV12-3 or TRBV12-4 and TRBJ2-7, with 8 positions matching TRBD1. The CDR3 is 15 amino acids. V lost 2 bases, J lost 3 bases, and 6 bases stayed unmatched. The DNA of the CDR3 is TGTGCCAGCAGTTTATCCGGGACAGGTAACTACGAGCAGTACTTC. Amino acid sequence: CASSLSGTGNYEQYF.

The V and J genes are TRBV2 and TRBJ1-1; 8 bases match TRBD1. The CDR3 runs 13 residues. The germline V gene encodes CDR1 SNHLY and CDR2 FYNNEI. V was pared by 6 bases and J by 5 bases, with 5 bases of the junction left unmatched. CDR3 coding DNA: TGTGCCAGCAGACTGACAGGGGTGACTGAAGCTTTCTTT. As protein: CASRLTGVTEAFF.

This clonotype was seen only a few times. The chain's CDR3 is CASSAPDRRNQPQHF. The CDR3 DNA sequence: TGTGCCAGTAGCGCCCCGGACAGACGCAATCAGCCCCAGCATTTT. This chain joins TRBV19 and TRBJ1-5; maybe TRBD1 (6 bases). Germline-derived CDR1 and CDR2 are LNHDA and SQIVND (reference sequence). This CDR3 contains 15 residues. V lost 6 bases, J lost 2 bases, and 14 bases lay in between.

This clonotype has just one count. The chain carries TRBV12-5 and TRBJ1-5; D not resolved. The germline V and J ends were trimmed by 7 bases and 4 bases, with 14 bases remaining between them. This CDR3 region has 14 residues. Germline-derived CDR1 and CDR2 are LGHNT and FRNRAP. The CDR3 protein is CASANNNGNQPQHF. The CDR3 region has the DNA TGTGCTAGTGCCAATAATAACGGGAATCAGCCCCAGCATTTT.

In this sample, this clonotype turned up a few times. The CDR3 region has the DNA TGTGCCGAGGGACTAGCGGGGGTAGCGGAGACCCAGTACTTC. This gives the protein CAEGLAGVAETQYF. The V call is TRBV30, the J call TRBJ2-5, with 14 nucleotides matching TRBD2. In germline, CDR1 is GTSNPN, CDR2 SVGIG (reference sequence). This CDR3 contains 14 residues. After removal of 8 bases from V and 5 bases from J, the junction contained 7 bases not matched to a gene.